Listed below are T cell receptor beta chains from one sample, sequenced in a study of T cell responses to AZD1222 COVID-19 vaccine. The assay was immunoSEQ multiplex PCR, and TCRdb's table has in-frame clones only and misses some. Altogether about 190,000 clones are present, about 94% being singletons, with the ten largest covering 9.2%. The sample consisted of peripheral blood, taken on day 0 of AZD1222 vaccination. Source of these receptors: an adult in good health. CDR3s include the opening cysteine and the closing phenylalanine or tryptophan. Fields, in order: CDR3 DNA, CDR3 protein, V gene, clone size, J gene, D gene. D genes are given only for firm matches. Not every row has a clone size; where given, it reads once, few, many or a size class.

CDR3 DNA: TGCGCCAGCAGTGCCCCCGGGACAAAGAACTCCTACGAGCAGTACTTC; CDR3 protein: CASSAPGTKNSYEQYF; V gene: TRBV10-1; clone size: .; J gene: TRBJ2-7; D gene: .
CDR3 DNA: TGTGCCAGCAGTTTCGTATACAATGAGCAGTTCTTC; CDR3 protein: CASSFVYNEQFF; V gene: TRBV28; clone size: .; J gene: TRBJ2-1; D gene: .
CDR3 DNA: TGTGCCAGTACGGCAAAGTCTGGAAACACCATATATTTT; CDR3 protein: CASTAKSGNTIYF; V gene: TRBV19; clone size: .; J gene: TRBJ1-3; D gene: .
CDR3 DNA: TGTGCCAGCAGTTCCCGTGGCCTCTATGGCTACACCTTC; CDR3 protein: CASSSRGLYGYTF; V gene: TRBV6-5; clone size: .; J gene: TRBJ1-2; D gene: .
CDR3 DNA: TGTGCCAGCAGTGTAGGCCCGAAGGGGGCGATGGGGATGGGGCCCAAAAACATTCAGTACTTC; CDR3 protein: CASSVGPKGAMGMGPKNIQYF; V gene: TRBV28; clone size: .; J gene: TRBJ2-4; D gene: TRBD1
CDR3 DNA: TGTGCCAGCAGCGAAGGGACATTTGAGCAGTTCTTC; CDR3 protein: CASSEGTFEQFF; V gene: TRBV6-1; clone size: few; J gene: TRBJ2-1; D gene: .
CDR3 DNA: TGTGCCTGGAGTGGAACAGGAATCCAAGAGACCCAGTACTTC; CDR3 protein: CAWSGTGIQETQYF; V gene: TRBV30; clone size: .; J gene: TRBJ2-5; D gene: .
CDR3 DNA: TGTGCCAGCAGCTCGGGACAGCCCTGGGAGACCCAGTACTTC; CDR3 protein: CASSSGQPWETQYF; V gene: TRBV7-2; clone size: .; J gene: TRBJ2-5; D gene: TRBD1
CDR3 DNA: TGTGCCAGCAGCTATGGGACTCCCACTGAAGCTTTCTTT; CDR3 protein: CASSYGTPTEAFF; V gene: TRBV14; clone size: .; J gene: TRBJ1-1; D gene: .
CDR3 DNA: TGTGCCAGCAGTTTAATCAGGAACACTGAAGCTTTCTTT; CDR3 protein: CASSLIRNTEAFF; V gene: TRBV28; clone size: .; J gene: TRBJ1-1; D gene: .
CDR3 DNA: TGTGCCAGCAGCTGGGGACACCTCTACGAGCAGTACTTC; CDR3 protein: CASSWGHLYEQYF; V gene: TRBV5-5; clone size: .; J gene: TRBJ2-7; D gene: .
CDR3 DNA: TGTGCCAGCAGGCAATTGGGGGGGAGTCGGGGCGGCTCCCAAGAGACCCAGTACTTC; CDR3 protein: CASRQLGGSRGGSQETQYF; V gene: TRBV3-1/TRBV3-2; clone size: .; J gene: TRBJ2-5; D gene: TRBD2
CDR3 DNA: TGTGCCAGCAGTTACTCGGGGGCATCGAACACCGGGGAGCTGTTTTTT; CDR3 protein: CASSYSGASNTGELFF; V gene: TRBV6-5; clone size: .; J gene: TRBJ2-2; D gene: .
CDR3 DNA: TGTGCCAGCAGCCAAAGAGAGTCCGGGGAGCTGTTTTTT; CDR3 protein: CASSQRESGELFF; V gene: TRBV7-8; clone size: .; J gene: TRBJ2-2; D gene: .
CDR3 DNA: TGTGCCAGCAGTTCGGGACAGGGGTTCGATGAGCAGTTCTTC; CDR3 protein: CASSSGQGFDEQFF; V gene: TRBV28; clone size: once; J gene: TRBJ2-1; D gene: TRBD1
CDR3 DNA: TGCAGCGTTGGGGACAGGGTCACCGGGGAGCTGTTTTTT; CDR3 protein: CSVGDRVTGELFF; V gene: TRBV29-1; clone size: once; J gene: TRBJ2-2; D gene: TRBD1
CDR3 DNA: TGTGCCAAGGCGGGGGAAGCCCTTAACTATGGCTACACCTTC; CDR3 protein: CAKAGEALNYGYTF; V gene: TRBV2; clone size: .; J gene: TRBJ1-2; D gene: .
CDR3 DNA: TGCGCCAGCAGCCAGAAGGGTAGGAACACCGGGGAGCTGTTTTTT; CDR3 protein: CASSQKGRNTGELFF; V gene: TRBV5-1; clone size: .; J gene: TRBJ2-2; D gene: .
CDR3 DNA: TGTGCCAGCAGCTTGAACAGGGGCGAGCAGTACTTC; CDR3 protein: CASSLNRGEQYF; V gene: TRBV7-9; clone size: .; J gene: TRBJ2-7; D gene: TRBD1
CDR3 DNA: TGTGCCAGCCAGGACAGGTGGCACGGCTACACCTTC; CDR3 protein: CASQDRWHGYTF; V gene: TRBV19; clone size: .; J gene: TRBJ1-2; D gene: TRBD1
CDR3 DNA: TGTGCCACCAGCGCGAGCGGACAGAGCAATCAGCCCCAGCATTTT; CDR3 protein: CATSASGQSNQPQHF; V gene: TRBV15; clone size: once; J gene: TRBJ1-5; D gene: .
CDR3 DNA: TGTGCCTGGAGCGGAGGGGCCTACGAGCAGTACTTC; CDR3 protein: CAWSGGAYEQYF; V gene: TRBV30; clone size: .; J gene: TRBJ2-7; D gene: .
CDR3 DNA: TGTGCCAGCAGTTTAGGGGGTGCTTGGGGAGCGCGCTACACCTTC; CDR3 protein: CASSLGGAWGARYTF; V gene: TRBV28; clone size: .; J gene: TRBJ1-2; D gene: .
CDR3 DNA: TGTGCCAGCAGCCCCAACCTGGGAAACACTGAAGCTTTCTTT; CDR3 protein: CASSPNLGNTEAFF; V gene: TRBV14; clone size: once; J gene: TRBJ1-1; D gene: .
CDR3 DNA: TGTGCCAGCAGTAGGCTGGGGAATAGCAATCAGCCCCAGCATTTT; CDR3 protein: CASSRLGNSNQPQHF; V gene: TRBV2; clone size: .; J gene: TRBJ1-5; D gene: .
CDR3 DNA: TGCGCCAGCAGCTCCGCGGGGTCTAACACTGAAGCTTTCTTT; CDR3 protein: CASSSAGSNTEAFF; V gene: TRBV5-1; clone size: .; J gene: TRBJ1-1; D gene: .
CDR3 DNA: TGCGCCAGCAGCAGAAATAGACAAAGCTCCTACAATGAGCAGTTCTTC; CDR3 protein: CASSRNRQSSYNEQFF; V gene: TRBV5-1; clone size: once; J gene: TRBJ2-1; D gene: .
CDR3 DNA: TGTGCCAGCAGAGGGGGCGGTTATGAAAAACTGTTTTTT; CDR3 protein: CASRGGGYEKLFF; V gene: TRBV2; clone size: .; J gene: TRBJ1-4; D gene: TRBD1
CDR3 DNA: TGTGCCAGCAGCTTACAGGGCGTCGATCAGCCCCAGCATTTT; CDR3 protein: CASSLQGVDQPQHF; V gene: TRBV13; clone size: .; J gene: TRBJ1-5; D gene: .